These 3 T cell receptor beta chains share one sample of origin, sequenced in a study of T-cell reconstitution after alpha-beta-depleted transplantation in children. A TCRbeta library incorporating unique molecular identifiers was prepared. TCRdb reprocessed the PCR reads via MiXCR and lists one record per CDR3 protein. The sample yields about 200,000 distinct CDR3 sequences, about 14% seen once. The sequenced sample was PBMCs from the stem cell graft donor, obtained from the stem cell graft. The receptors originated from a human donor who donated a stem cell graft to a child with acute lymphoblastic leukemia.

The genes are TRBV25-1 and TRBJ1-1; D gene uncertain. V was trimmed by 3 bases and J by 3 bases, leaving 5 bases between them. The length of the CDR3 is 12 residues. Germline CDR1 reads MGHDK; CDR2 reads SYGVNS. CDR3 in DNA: TGTGCCAGCAGTGACAGATACACTGAAGCTTTCTTT. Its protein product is CASSDRYTEAFF.

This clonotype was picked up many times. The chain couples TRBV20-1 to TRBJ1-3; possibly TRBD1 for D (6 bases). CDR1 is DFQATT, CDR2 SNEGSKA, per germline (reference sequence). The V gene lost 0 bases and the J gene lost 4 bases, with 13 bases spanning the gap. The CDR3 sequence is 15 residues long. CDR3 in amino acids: CSAREHRAGGNTIYF. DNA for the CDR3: TGCAGTGCTAGAGAACACAGGGCAGGCGGAAACACCATATATTTT.

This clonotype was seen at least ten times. The CDR3 DNA follows: TGTGCCATCAGTGAGCCAGACCAAGAGACCCAGTACTTC. Translated, it gives CAISEPDQETQYF. The chain has TRBV10-3 and TRBJ2-5; the D is unclear. Germline V lookup: CDR1 ENHRY, CDR2 SYGVKD. The CDR3 is 13 residues long. Trimming stripped 2 bases from V and 0 bases from J, with 4 bases between.